What follows are 24 T cell receptor beta chains derived from one specimen sequenced in a study of T cells after posttransplantation cyclophosphamide. TCRdb's table, derived via immunoSEQ multiplex PCR, lists solely in-frame clones and lacks some. The profile shows about 5,400 clones, almost 95% of them singletons. Sequencing was carried out using CD4+ T cells sorted from bone marrow. These receptors all come from a woman aged 60-75 years in good health, CMV-negative, and a related stem cell transplant donor.

This chain connects TRBV6-5 to TRBJ2-7, with 9 bases fitting TRBD2. The germline gives CDR1 MNHEY, CDR2 SVGAGI. J was trimmed by 6 bases and V by 5 bases; bases with no gene match: 11. This CDR3 contains 15 residues. Written as DNA, the CDR3 is TGTGCCAGCAGTCACGGGCGGGGGGGGCTCGGCGAGCAGTACGTC. It encodes CASSHGRGGLGEQYV.

J is TRBJ1-4 and V is TRBV6-6; D ambiguous. Germline V lookup: CDR1 MNHNY, CDR2 SVGAGI (reference sequence). V was shortened by 4 bases and J by 13 bases, with 13 bases between the two germline ends. This CDR3 comprises 12 residues. The CDR3 reads CASSSGSVGLFF. Here the CDR3 DNA reads TGTGCCAGCAGTTCGGGGTCGGTAGGACTGTTTTTT.

The chain links TRBV6-1 to TRBJ2-1, with 10 nucleotides matching TRBD2. V was pared by 5 bases and J by 3 bases, with 1 base of the junction left unmatched. CDR1 is MNHNS, CDR2 SASEGT, per germline. The CDR3 is 14 residues long. CDR3 DNA sequence: TGTGCCAGCAGTTTAGCGGGGGGCTACAATGAGCAGTTCTTC. Translation gives CASSLAGGYNEQFF.

The rearrangement links TRBV6-4 to TRBJ1-2; a weak D match, TRBD1 (6 bases). The V end was cut by 6 bases, the J end by 9 bases, with 11 bases between. CDR3 size: 11 residues. Germline CDR1 MRHNA, CDR2 SNTAGT. The CDR3 bases are TGTGCCAGCAGGGAACAGGGACGCTACACCTTC. This encodes CASREQGRYTF.

The chain joins TRBV21-1 to TRBJ2-5; TRBD2, as called in the table, went unchecked against the DNA. TRBV21-1 is recorded as a pseudogene. The CDR3 consists of 19 residues. The CDR3 DNA reads as TGTGCCAGCAGTCTTTTAGCGGGAGTCATTTCAACAGGCGAAAAGACCCAGTACTTC. It encodes CASSLLAGVISTGEKTQYF.

V is TRBV5-1 and J is TRBJ2-3; D is possibly TRBD1 (6 bases). This CDR3 has 14 amino acids. Germline V gene sequence: CDR1 SGHRS, CDR2 YFSETQ. V dropped 2 bases and J dropped 3 bases, with 10 bases sitting between them. DNA of the CDR3: TGCGCCAGCAGCTTACAGGGTAATACAGATACGCAGTATTTT. Amino acids: CASSLQGNTDTQYF.

The gene calls are TRBV5-1 and TRBJ2-5; TRBD1 agrees at 9 bases. Germline V gene lookup returns CDR1 SGHRS and CDR2 YFSETQ. The CDR3 is 15 residues long. After removal of 2 bases from V and 0 bases from J, the junction contained 2 bases not matched to a gene. In DNA, the CDR3 is TGCGCCAGCAGCTTTGGGGACAGGGACCAAGAGACCCAGTACTTC. Its protein product is CASSFGDRDQETQYF.

V gene TRBV18 combines with J gene TRBJ2-5, with 7 positions matching TRBD1. Trimming cost V 4 bases and J 2 bases; bases outside gene matches: 1. The CDR3 is made up of 13 amino acids. CDR1 is KGHSH, CDR2 LQKENI, per germline. As DNA, the CDR3 is TGTGCCAGCTCACGGGACAGACAAGAGACCCAGTACTTC. This translates into CASSRDRQETQYF.

The chain combines TRBV10-3 with TRBJ2-5; 9 nucleotides agree with TRBD1. The end of the DNA is better explained by TRBJ2-7, so the J call may be wrong. Germline CDR1 is ENHRY and CDR2 is SYGVKD. The CDR3 consists of 12 residues. The CDR3 region is CATYRGRDEQYF. Written as DNA, the CDR3 is TGTGCCACCTACAGGGGGCGCGACGAGCAGTACTTC.

The rearrangement uses TRBV2 and TRBJ1-5, with 8 bases matching TRBD1. J gave up 6 bases and V 6 bases, and 7 bases lay outside the gene matches. This CDR3 region has 14 residues. Germline loops: CDR1 SNHLY, CDR2 FYNNEI. The CDR3 loop reads CASRAGTGSQPQHF. The CDR3 DNA reads TGTGCCAGCAGAGCCGGGACAGGTAGTCAGCCCCAGCATTTT. The full variable domain, in which reference TRBV2 and TRBJ1-5 provide the parts outside the CDR3, is EPEVTQTPSHQVTQMGQEVILRCVPISNHLYFYWYRQILGQKVEFLVSFYNNEISEKSEIFDDQFSVERPDGSNFTLKIRSTKLEDSAMYFCASRAGTGSQPQHFGDGTRLSIL.

This clone was picked up a small number of times. DNA for the CDR3: TGTGCCAGCAGCCAAGATTTTGACAGCTATGGCTACACCTTC. Translation gives CASSQDFDSYGYTF. The chain carries TRBV4-2 and TRBJ1-2; maybe TRBD1 (5 bases). V was cut by 0 bases and J by 4 bases, with 9 bases left in between. This CDR3 comprises 14 residues. Germline CDR1 is LGHNA and CDR2 is YNFKEQ.

This sequence joins TRBV7-3 and TRBJ1-2; D is possibly TRBD1 (5 bases). CDR3 length: 13 residues. CDR1 SGHTA and CDR2 FQGTGA come from the germline V gene. The ends were cut back, 2 bases at V and 2 bases at J, with 6 bases in the middle. CDR3: CASSLQGNYGYTF. The CDR3 DNA is TGTGCCAGCAGCTTACAGGGAAACTATGGCTACACCTTC.

This clone was counted a single time. The chain joins TRBV9 to TRBJ2-1, with D tentatively TRBD2 (5 bases). The CDR3 is made up of 14 amino acids. Trimming stripped 4 bases from V and 4 bases from J, with 12 bases between. Looked up from germline, CDR1 is SGDLS and CDR2 is YYNGEE. The CDR3 DNA sequence: TGTGCCAGCAGCCCGCAGCCGGGGTACAATGAGCAGTTCTTC. It encodes CASSPQPGYNEQFF.

This clone was observed a single time. The genes are TRBV16 and TRBJ1-4, with 9 bases aligning to TRBD1. The germline gives CDR1 KGHSY, CDR2 FQNENV. V lost 2 bases to trimming and J lost 8 bases; unmatched junction nucleotides: 6. The CDR3 totals 15 residues. In DNA, the CDR3 is TGTGCCAGCAGCCAACCGACAGGGGGTGCCGAAAAACTGTTTTTT. Its protein product is CASSQPTGGAEKLFF.

This clone was seen a handful of times. The chain employs TRBV27 and TRBJ2-3, with D tentatively TRBD1 (7 bases). CDR1 and CDR2 (germline): MNHEY, SMNVEV (reference sequence). The CDR3 has 15 amino acids. V was clipped by 2 bases and J by 4 bases, with 13 bases between them. CDR3 nucleotide sequence: TGTGCCAGCAGTTTAACGTCAGGGGGGTCAGATACGCAGTATTTT. Translation gives CASSLTSGGSDTQYF.

The chain is built from TRBV28 and TRBJ2-7, with 9 bases identical to TRBD2. Germline V lookup: CDR1 MDHEN, CDR2 SYDVKM. V lost 4 bases to trimming and J lost 7 bases; unmatched junction nucleotides: 11. The CDR3 is 15 amino acids. As DNA, the CDR3 is TGTGCCAGCAGTTCAGTAGCGGGGGACCTTATTGAGCAGTACTTC. This sequence encodes CASSSVAGDLIEQYF. Full variable domain (missing parts from reference TRBV28 and TRBJ2-7): DVKVTQSSRYLVKRTGEKVFLECVQDMDHENMFWYRQDPGLGLRLIYFSYDVKMKEKGDIPEGYSVSREKKERFSLILESASTNQTSMYLCASSSVAGDLIEQYFGPGTRLTVT.

J is TRBJ2-3 and V is TRBV18; tentatively, D is TRBD2 (5 bases). This CDR3 comprises 13 residues. Germline loops: CDR1 KGHSH, CDR2 LQKENI. V was pared by 3 bases and J by 5 bases, with 9 bases between. For the CDR3, the DNA is TGTGCCAGCTCACCCTTCAGCGGAGATACGCAGTATTTT. It translates to CASSPFSGDTQYF.

This chain connects TRBV7-9 to TRBJ2-2; D is perhaps TRBD1 (6 bases). The germline V gene has CDR1 SEHNR and CDR2 FQNEAQ (reference sequence). There are 14 residues in the CDR3. The germline V and J ends were trimmed by 2 bases and 6 bases, with 10 bases remaining between them. Here the CDR3 reads CASSLLGAAGELFF. In nucleotides, the CDR3 is TGTGCCAGCAGCTTACTGGGGGCTGCCGGGGAGCTGTTTTTT. The complete variable domain, with remaining parts taken from reference TRBV7-9 and TRBJ2-2, reads DTGVSQNPRHKITKRGQNVTFRCDPISEHNRLYWYRQTLGQGPEFLTYFQNEAQLEKSRLLSDRFSAERPKGSFSTLEIQRTEQGDSAMYLCASSLLGAAGELFFGEGSRLTVL.

The rearrangement joins TRBV30 to TRBJ2-7; 12 bases are a match to TRBD1. There are 14 residues in the CDR3. Trimming took 6 bases from V and 2 from J; bases not matched to a gene: 5. The germline V gene has CDR1 GTSNPN and CDR2 SVGIG (reference sequence). CDR3 sequence: CACRDRGLTYEQYF. In DNA form, the CDR3 reads TGTGCCTGTAGGGACAGGGGGCTTACCTACGAGCAGTACTTC.

The rearrangement joins TRBV5-4 to TRBJ1-4, with a tentative D call TRBD1 (5 bases). The CDR3 loop spans 14 amino acids. V dropped 4 bases and J dropped 7 bases, with 14 bases sitting between them. In germline, CDR1 is SGHNT, CDR2 YYREEE (reference sequence). CDR3 amino acids: CASSTGGVGEKLFF. CDR3 nucleotide sequence: TGTGCCAGCAGCACTGGGGGGGTTGGTGAAAAACTGTTTTTT.

The CDR3 spells CASSQDIDSGRPKDNEQFF. CDR3 DNA: TGTGCCAGCAGCCAAGATATAGATAGCGGGAGGCCTAAAGACAATGAGCAGTTCTTC. The J gene is TRBJ2-1, the V gene TRBV4-2; 10 bases are a match to TRBD2. Trimming cost V 0 bases and J 5 bases; bases outside gene matches: 13. The CDR3 consists of 19 residues. Germline lookup yields CDR1 LGHNA and CDR2 YNFKEQ.

The chain employs TRBV6-6 and TRBJ1-6, with D perhaps matching TRBD1 (5 bases). Trimming cost V 4 bases and J 7 bases, with 14 bases left between them. The length of the CDR3 is 15 residues. Looked up from germline, CDR1 is MNHNY and CDR2 is SVGAGI (reference sequence). The CDR3 loop is CASSLWGERNSPLHF. CDR3 nucleotide sequence: TGTGCCAGCAGTTTGTGGGGGGAGAGGAATTCACCCCTCCACTTT.

As DNA, the CDR3 is TGTGCCAGCAGCTTAAATCTTCGAGAGACCCAGTACTTC. Translating it yields CASSLNLRETQYF. The chain employs TRBV11-2 and TRBJ2-5; D is uncertain. The germline V gene has CDR1 SGHAT and CDR2 FQNNGV. The V end was cut by 2 bases, the J end by 4 bases, with 8 bases between. The CDR3 runs 13 residues.

This rearrangement joins TRBV2 to TRBJ2-5; no definite D call. The germline V and J ends were trimmed by 4 bases and 3 bases, with 12 bases remaining between them. From germline, CDR1 is SNHLY and CDR2 FYNNEI. The CDR3 covers 14 residues. This CDR3 is CASSGGSYKETQYF. CDR3 DNA sequence: TGTGCCAGCAGTGGAGGATCTTACAAAGAGACCCAGTACTTC.